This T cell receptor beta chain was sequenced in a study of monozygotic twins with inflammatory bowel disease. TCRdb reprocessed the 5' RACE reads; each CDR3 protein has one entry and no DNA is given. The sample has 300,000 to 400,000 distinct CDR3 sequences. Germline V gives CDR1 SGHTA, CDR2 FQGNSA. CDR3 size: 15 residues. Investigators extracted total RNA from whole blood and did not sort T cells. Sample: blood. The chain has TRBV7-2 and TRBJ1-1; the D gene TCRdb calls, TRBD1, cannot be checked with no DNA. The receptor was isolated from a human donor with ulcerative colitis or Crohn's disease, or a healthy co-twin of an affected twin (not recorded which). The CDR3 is CASSLGRHRATEAFF.